This TCR beta chain emerged from a study of T cell changes during pregnancy in multiple sclerosis. Sequenced by immunoSEQ multiplex PCR; TCRdb stores in-frame clones only, minus some. The table has around 73,000 clones, 85% to 95% seen once. The CDR3 runs to 14 residues. Looked up from germline, CDR1 is MNHEY and CDR2 is SVGAGI. Unmatched junction bases numbered 7, after V lost 7 bases and J lost 5 bases. The receptor comes from a female donor in good health, enrolled as a control in a pregnancy study. Material: peripheral blood, obtained in the third trimester of pregnancy. The gene calls are TRBV6-5 and TRBJ2-2; the match to TRBD1 covers 7 bases. CDR3 in DNA: TGTGCCAGCAACACAGGGGTAGGGACCGGGGAGCTGTTTTTT. This codes for CASNTGVGTGELFF.